This T cell receptor beta chain was identified in a study of blood T cell repertoires in COVID-19 (dated by TCRdb to the early 2020s). Regarding the complete study: Collaborator samples came from the United States, Italy and Spain and covered acute and convalescent phases of COVID-19. The prospective study material was composed of cDNA or gDNA derived from T cells, B-cell-depleted T cells, or PBMCs. The dataset comprised deeply sampled blood TCRbeta repertoires from subjects exposed to, actively infected with, or recovered from COVID-19. The repertoires were made available in a free public database intended to serve as a resource for research on the immune response to SARS-CoV-2. Samples were obtained from the ongoing ImmuneRACE study (first 160 participants) and from about 1,300 subjects provided by 6 global collaborators. The sample metadata nearly always contained a de-identified subject ID, COVID-19 status, age in years and sex. Where HLA class I and class II types were available, the types were taken from metadata supplied by the sample provider, not from assay-based typing.

On the study overall, not on this receptor specifically: Clinical and demographic metadata were provided uncurated, with the amount varying by source and participant.

TCRbeta CDR3 regions were amplified from genomic DNA using the immunoSEQ Assay, a bias-controlled multiplex PCR. As for the original processing: The number of nucleated cells in each sample was estimated from the amplification of reference gene primers within the assay. Sequence reads were collapsed and filtered to measure the absolute abundance of every unique TCRbeta CDR3 rearrangement. For each sample, productive Simpson clonality was calculated as the square root of Simpson's diversity index over productive rearrangements. This is the immuneACCESS table as TCRdb keeps it, with only in-frame sequences that have V and J called. A part of the clones is gone; compared with another copy, unresolved V genes explain less than half, and the rest is unexplained. V, J and clone size are those of that table, while D and trimming were read from the DNA. Here the sample has around 260,000 clones; 85% to 90% occur a single time. Jointly, the top ten make up roughly 4.9% of the sample.

V sheds 7 bases and J sheds 0 bases, leaving 15 bases between their ends. The germline V gene (reference sequence) supplies CDR1 LNHDA and CDR2 SQIVND. CDR3 length: 15 amino acids, cysteine to phenylalanine. The kept DNA is CDR3 alone, 45 bases in frame from the first base. Turning to this clone: Its antigen specificity is not known. Per-base qualities were not stored, and no clone one base away is much larger.

In Seattle, one collaborating source enrolled patients while the infection was active and tracked those patients longitudinally over the course of disease. The collaborating institutions used their own protocols to collect whole blood in K2EDTA tubes. For TCRbeta analysis, collaborators shipped samples in one of three forms: frozen whole blood, isolated PBMCs, or DNA extracted from either of those sample types. The TCR comes from a woman between 55 and 75 years old with COVID-19, enrolled during active disease. The specimen was peripheral blood. Rearrangement joined TRBV19 to TRBJ1-1; TRBD1 is a weak D gene call, 5 bases matching. The DNA sequence is as follows: TGTGCCAGTACCGTGGGTGGGACTTTGAACACTGAAGCTTTCTTT. It specifies CASTVGGTLNTEAFF.